This TCR beta chain emerged from a study of blood T cell repertoires in COVID-19. On the study more broadly: PBMCs, B-cell-depleted T cells, or T cells were the source of the cDNA or gDNA that made up the material.

The V gene lost 5 bases and the J gene lost 1 base, with 10 bases spanning the gap. The germline CDR1 and CDR2 sequences are KGHDR and SFDVKD. There are 15 residues in the CDR3. Participant reports of clinical history set cohort assignment. Two negative PCRs, clearance, or symptom resolution were required of recovered Cohort 3 donors. Source study methods: From reference gene primer amplification, estimates of nucleated cell counts were derived. Clones were sequenced by immunoSEQ multiplex PCR, and TCRdb holds only the in-frame ones, with some missing. V and J calls and clone size come straight from that table; D and trimming were deduced from the DNA. The table has some 300,000 clones, around 90% seen once.

The sequence was collected from a woman in her 30s who had recovered from COVID-19. This chain uses TRBV24-1 with TRBJ2-2; unclear D gene. Sequencing input: PBMCs or T cells enriched from blood (not recorded which). The CDR3 reads CATSGQVWNTGELFF. CDR3 bases: TGTGCCACCAGTGGTCAGGTCTGGAACACCGGGGAGCTGTTTTTT.